These 19 T cell receptor beta chains came from one sample sequenced in a study of blood T cells in healthy people across ages. Primed by a sample-barcoded 5' primer and a J-beta primer mix, a second PCR proceeded for about 7 to 12 cycles. TCRdb processed the 5' RACE reads anew with MiXCR; each CDR3 protein has one entry. Of 700,000 or so distinct CDR3 sequences in the sample, 40% to 50% were seen once. The specimen was blood. Receptors were obtained from a man older than 75 in good health.

A few counts support this clonotype. The rearrangement joins TRBV30 to TRBJ2-7; TRBD1 matches 7 bases. Looked up from germline, CDR1 is GTSNPN and CDR2 is SVGIG (reference sequence). Trimming cost V 4 bases and J 3 bases; bases outside gene matches: 3. The CDR3 totals 12 residues. The CDR3 DNA sequence: TGTGCCTGGAAAACAGGGGTCTACGAGCAGTACTTC. Translated, it gives CAWKTGVYEQYF.

This clonotype occurred a few times. The genes are TRBV10-1 and TRBJ2-3; D is undetermined. The germline V and J ends were trimmed by 3 bases and 3 bases, with 7 bases remaining between them. The germline gives CDR1 WNHNN, CDR2 SYGVQD (reference sequence). This CDR3 contains 13 residues. CDR3 sequence: CASSDMGTDTQYF. CDR3 DNA: TGCGCCAGCAGTGATATGGGGACAGATACGCAGTATTTT.

The chain recombines TRBV9 with TRBJ2-7; D uncertain. The length of the CDR3 is 16 residues. V was shortened by 0 bases and J by 5 bases, with 18 bases between the two germline ends. CDR1 is SGDLS, CDR2 YYNGEE, per germline. CDR3 amino acids: CASSVGLGHLGNEQYF. The CDR3 DNA follows: TGTGCCAGCAGCGTAGGTCTCGGTCACTTGGGAAACGAGCAGTACTTC.

V and J are TRBV10-2 and TRBJ2-5, with 8 nucleotides matching TRBD2. TRBJ2-7 explains the end of the DNA better; the J call may be wrong. The germline V gene encodes CDR1 WSHSY and CDR2 SAAADI. The CDR3 runs to 15 residues. For the CDR3, the DNA is TGCGCCAGCAGTGAGTCCGCTAGCGGGCACTACGAGCAGTACTTC. Translating gives CASSESASGHYEQYF.

This clonotype appeared a few times. A read error is possible here, since a much larger clone lies one base away. The chain couples TRBV29-1 to TRBJ2-1, with no clear D. V was pared by 4 bases and J by 7 bases, with 14 bases between. This CDR3 has 13 amino acids. The germline V gene encodes CDR1 SQVTM and CDR2 ANQGSEA. The CDR3 reads CSVGRTSGNEQFF. For the CDR3, the DNA is TGCAGCGTTGGGCGGACCTCCGGGAATGAGCAGTTCTTC.

This clonotype occurred many times. The rearrangement uses TRBV12-3 or TRBV12-4 and TRBJ2-7; D perhaps matches TRBD1 (5 bases). Trimming left V 5 bases short and J 6 bases short, with 11 bases between. CDR3 length: 12 amino acids. CDR3 DNA: TGTGCCAGCAGTAAGGGGTCCAGCGAGCAGTACTTC. Its protein is CASSKGSSEQYF.

This sequence joins TRBV6-2 or TRBV6-3 and TRBJ2-7; D is unclear. The germline V gene encodes CDR1 MNHEY and CDR2 SVGEGT. V gave up 10 bases and J gave up 0 bases, with 19 bases separating them. This CDR3 is built from 15 residues. For the CDR3, the DNA is TGTGCCAACAGCTACCGACACCTACCCTCCTACGAGCAGTACTTC. Translating gives CANSYRHLPSYEQYF.

The chain employs TRBV5-1 and TRBJ1-2; D is ambiguous. V lost 5 bases to trimming and J lost 0 bases, with 14 bases between them. The CDR3 has 15 residues. Germline V gene sequence: CDR1 SGHRS, CDR2 YFSETQ. CDR3 region: CASSLFSRSNYGYTF. The CDR3 DNA is TGCGCCAGCAGTCTCTTTAGCAGATCTAACTATGGCTACACCTTC.

The CDR3: CASRTFNEQFF. The CDR3 coding sequence is TGTGCCAGCAGGACTTTCAATGAGCAGTTCTTC. The chain is built from TRBV12-3 or TRBV12-4 and TRBJ2-1; D not certain. V was pared by 6 bases and J by 6 bases, with 6 bases between. The CDR3 spans 11 residues.

The V call is TRBV4-3, the J call TRBJ1-2; D is possibly TRBD1 (5 bases). This CDR3 has 19 amino acids. CDR1 LGHNA and CDR2 YSLEER come from the germline V gene. Trimming cost V 1 base and J 2 bases, with 23 bases left between them. The CDR3 loop is CASSQVYGGATPSNYGYTF. In nucleotides, the CDR3 is TGCGCCAGCAGCCAAGTTTACGGGGGAGCGACCCCCTCGAACTATGGCTACACCTTC.

This chain uses TRBV24-1 with TRBJ1-2; D gene uncertain. The CDR3 runs 14 residues. CDR1 is KGHDR, CDR2 SFDVKD, per germline. Trimming removed 1 base from V and 2 bases from J, with 7 bases in between. The CDR3 DNA reads TGTGCCACCAGTGATTTTACCATGAACTATGGCTACACCTTC. It codes for CATSDFTMNYGYTF.

This chain uses TRBV28 with TRBJ2-5; 9 nucleotides agree with TRBD1. CDR3 length: 15 residues. CDR1 and CDR2 from the germline V gene are MDHEN and SYDVKM. Trimming took 9 bases from V and 11 from J; bases not matched to a gene: 19. The CDR3 spells CASLKLTGGRDEQYF. The CDR3 DNA is TGTGCCAGTCTTAAATTGACAGGGGGTCGTGATGAGCAGTACTTC.

The V and J genes are TRBV7-2 and TRBJ2-1; 7 nucleotides line up with TRBD2. Trimming cost V 6 bases and J 13 bases; bases outside gene matches: 15. The length of the CDR3 is 14 residues. Germline CDR1 SGHTA, CDR2 FQGNSA. The CDR3 region is CASSEGGSVETQFF. CDR3 nucleotide sequence: TGTGCCAGCAGTGAAGGCGGGAGTGTAGAGACCCAGTTCTTC.

This chain links TRBV6-1 with TRBJ2-6; D is perhaps TRBD1 or TRBD2 (5 bases each). CDR1 and CDR2 from the germline V gene are MNHNS and SASEGT. The germline V and J ends were trimmed by 6 bases and 0 bases, with 15 bases remaining between them. The CDR3 runs 17 residues. The CDR3 coding sequence is TGTGCCAGCAGCACCCCGGGACGGCGCTCTGGGGCCAACGTCCTGACTTTC. Protein: CASSTPGRRSGANVLTF.

The V gene is TRBV5-8, the J gene TRBJ1-2; no clear D. Trimming left V 1 base short and J 8 bases short, with 15 bases between. The germline V gene encodes CDR1 SGHTS and CDR2 YDEGEE. This CDR3 has 14 amino acids. The CDR3 reads CASSLRGSFGGYTF. CDR3 nucleotides: TGTGCCAGCAGCTTGAGAGGCTCATTCGGAGGCTACACCTTC.

The rearrangement links TRBV28 to TRBJ1-5; the D is unclear. Trimming cost V 3 bases and J 3 bases, with 12 bases left between them. The CDR3 is 15 residues long. Looked up from germline, CDR1 is MDHEN and CDR2 is SYDVKM. CDR3 nucleotides: TGTGCCAGCAGTTTTGCACAGAGACCCAATCAGCCCCAGCATTTT. Amino acids: CASSFAQRPNQPQHF.

This chain uses TRBV7-6 with TRBJ2-7; 7 bases match TRBD2. This CDR3 is built from 17 residues. The junction had 8 bases not matched to a gene; V was cut back by 0 bases and J by 0 bases. The V gene's germline CDR1 is SGHVS and CDR2 FNYEAQ. CDR3 sequence reads: CASSLAGGVTTSYEQYF. Here the CDR3 DNA reads TGTGCCAGCAGCTTAGCGGGAGGGGTTACGACCTCCTACGAGCAGTACTTC.

The chain recombines TRBV7-6 with TRBJ1-2; 7 bases are shared with TRBD1. The CDR3 contains 14 residues. The V and J ends lost 4 bases and 6 bases, in that order; junction bases with no gene match: 8. The V gene's germline CDR1 is SGHVS and CDR2 FNYEAQ. The CDR3 spells CASSSTDRSDGYTF. The CDR3 region has the DNA TGTGCCAGCAGCTCAACGGACAGGTCGGATGGCTACACCTTC. Filled out from reference TRBV7-6 and TRBJ1-2, the complete variable domain reads GAGVSQSPRYKVTKRGQDVALRCDPISGHVSLYWYRQALGQGPEFLTYFNYEAQQDKSGLPNDRFSAERPEGSISTLTIQRTEQRDSAMYRCASSSTDRSDGYTFGSGTRLTVV.

With regard to this clonotype: This may be a read error, as it is one base from a much larger clone. The rearrangement uses TRBV7-2 and TRBJ2-1; 8 positions match TRBD2. J gave up 13 bases and V 4 bases, and 12 bases lay outside the gene matches. The CDR3 spans 14 residues. Germline values: CDR1 SGHTA, CDR2 FQGNSA. This chain's CDR3 is CASSSQRERETQFF. The DNA for the CDR3 is TGTGCCAGCAGCTCCCAGCGGGAGCGGGAGACCCAGTTCTTC.